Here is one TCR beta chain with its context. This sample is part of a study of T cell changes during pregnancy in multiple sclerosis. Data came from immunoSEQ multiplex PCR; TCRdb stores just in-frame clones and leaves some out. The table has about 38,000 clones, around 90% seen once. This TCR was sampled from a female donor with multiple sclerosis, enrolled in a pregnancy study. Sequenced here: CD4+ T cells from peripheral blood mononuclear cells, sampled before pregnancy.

The CDR3: CASIEGYSNQPQHF. Here the CDR3 DNA reads TGTGCCAGCATTGAGGGATATAGCAATCAGCCCCAGCATTTT. The chain combines TRBV27 with TRBJ1-5; no firm D call. The CDR3 spans 14 residues. Deletions cut 7 bases from V and 0 bases from J, with 10 bases between. Germline values: CDR1 MNHEY, CDR2 SMNVEV (reference sequence).